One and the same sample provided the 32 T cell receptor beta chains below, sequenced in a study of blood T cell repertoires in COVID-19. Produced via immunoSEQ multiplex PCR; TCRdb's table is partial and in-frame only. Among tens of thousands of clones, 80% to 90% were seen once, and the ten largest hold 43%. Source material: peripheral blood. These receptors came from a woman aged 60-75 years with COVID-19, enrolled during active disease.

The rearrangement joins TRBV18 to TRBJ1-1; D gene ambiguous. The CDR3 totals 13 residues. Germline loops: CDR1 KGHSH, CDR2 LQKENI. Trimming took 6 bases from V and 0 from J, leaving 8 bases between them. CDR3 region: CASSQTMNTEAFF. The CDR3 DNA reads TGTGCCAGCTCGCAAACTATGAACACTGAAGCTTTCTTT. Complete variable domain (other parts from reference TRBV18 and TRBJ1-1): NAGVMQNPRHLVRRRGQEARLRCSPMKGHSHVYWYRQLPEEGLKFMVYLQKENIIDESGMPKERFSAEFPKEGPSILRIQQVVRGDSAAYFCASSQTMNTEAFFGQGTRLTVV.

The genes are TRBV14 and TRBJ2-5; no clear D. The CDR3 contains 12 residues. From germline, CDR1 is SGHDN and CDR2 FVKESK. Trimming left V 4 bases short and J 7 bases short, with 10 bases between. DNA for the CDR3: TGTGCCAGCAGCCCCATCCGCGGGACCCAGTACTTC. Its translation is CASSPIRGTQYF.

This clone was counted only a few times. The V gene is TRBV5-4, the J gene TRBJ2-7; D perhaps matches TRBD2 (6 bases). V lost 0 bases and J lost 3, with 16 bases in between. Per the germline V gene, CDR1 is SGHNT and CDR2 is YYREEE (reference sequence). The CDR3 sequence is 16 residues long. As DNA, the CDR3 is TGTGCCAGCAGCTTGGGCTCGGAGGGGATAGGCTACGAGCAGTACTTC. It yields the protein CASSLGSEGIGYEQYF.

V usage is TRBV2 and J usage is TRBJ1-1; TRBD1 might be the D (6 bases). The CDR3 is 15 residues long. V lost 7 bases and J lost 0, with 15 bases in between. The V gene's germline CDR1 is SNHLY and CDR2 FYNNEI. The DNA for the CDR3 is TGTGCCAGCATTCGGACAGCAGTGTTGAACACTGAAGCTTTCTTT. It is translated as CASIRTAVLNTEAFF.

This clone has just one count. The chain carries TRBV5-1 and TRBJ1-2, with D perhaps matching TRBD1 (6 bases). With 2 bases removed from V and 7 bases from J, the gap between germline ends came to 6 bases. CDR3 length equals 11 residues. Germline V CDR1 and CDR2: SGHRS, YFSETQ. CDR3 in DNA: TGCGCCAGCAGCTTAGGGGGTGGCTACACCTTC. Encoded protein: CASSLGGGYTF.

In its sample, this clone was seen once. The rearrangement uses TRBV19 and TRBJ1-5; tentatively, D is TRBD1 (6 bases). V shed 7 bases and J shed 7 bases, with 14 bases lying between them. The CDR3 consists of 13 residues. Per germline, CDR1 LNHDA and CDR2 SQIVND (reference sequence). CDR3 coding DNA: TGTGCCAGTACCTACAGGGCACGACAGCCCCAGCATTTT. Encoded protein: CASTYRARQPQHF.

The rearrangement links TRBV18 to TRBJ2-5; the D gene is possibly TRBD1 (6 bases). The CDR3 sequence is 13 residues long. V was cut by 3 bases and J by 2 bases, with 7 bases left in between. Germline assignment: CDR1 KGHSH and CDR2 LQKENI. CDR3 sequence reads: CASSPGQQETQYF. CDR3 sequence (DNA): TGTGCCAGCTCACCGGGACAACAAGAGACCCAGTACTTC.

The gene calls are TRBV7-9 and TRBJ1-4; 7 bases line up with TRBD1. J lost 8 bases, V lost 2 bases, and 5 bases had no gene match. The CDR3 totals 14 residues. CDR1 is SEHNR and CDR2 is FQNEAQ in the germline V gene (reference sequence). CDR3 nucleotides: TGTGCCAGCAGCTTAACAGGGGTGCAAGAAAAACTGTTTTTT. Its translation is CASSLTGVQEKLFF.

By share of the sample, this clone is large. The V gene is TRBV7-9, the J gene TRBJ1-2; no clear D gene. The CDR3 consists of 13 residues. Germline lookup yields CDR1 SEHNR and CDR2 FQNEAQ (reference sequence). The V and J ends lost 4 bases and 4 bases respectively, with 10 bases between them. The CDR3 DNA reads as TGTGCCAGCAGCTACGAACCTAGCTATGGCTACACCTTC. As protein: CASSYEPSYGYTF.

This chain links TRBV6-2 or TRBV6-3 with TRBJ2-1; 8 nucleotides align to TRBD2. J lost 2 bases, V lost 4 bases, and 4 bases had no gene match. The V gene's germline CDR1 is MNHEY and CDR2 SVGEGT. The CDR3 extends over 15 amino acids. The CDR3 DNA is TGTGCCAGCAGTTCAGGACTAGCCACCTACAATGAGCAGTTCTTC. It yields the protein CASSSGLATYNEQFF.

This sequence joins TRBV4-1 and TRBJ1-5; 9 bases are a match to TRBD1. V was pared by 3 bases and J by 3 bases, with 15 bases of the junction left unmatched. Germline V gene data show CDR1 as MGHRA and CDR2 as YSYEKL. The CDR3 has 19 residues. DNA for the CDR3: TGCGCCAGCAGCCAGGATACCCTCCTCGGGACAGGGTACAATCAGCCCCAGCATTTT. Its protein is CASSQDTLLGTGYNQPQHF.

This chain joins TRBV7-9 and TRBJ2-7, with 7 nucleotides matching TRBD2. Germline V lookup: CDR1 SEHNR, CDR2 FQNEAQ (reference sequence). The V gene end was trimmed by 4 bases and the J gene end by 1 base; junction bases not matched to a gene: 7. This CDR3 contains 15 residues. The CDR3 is CASSSSEGGSYEQYF. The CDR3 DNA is TGTGCCAGCAGCTCCTCGGAGGGAGGGTCCTACGAGCAGTACTTC.

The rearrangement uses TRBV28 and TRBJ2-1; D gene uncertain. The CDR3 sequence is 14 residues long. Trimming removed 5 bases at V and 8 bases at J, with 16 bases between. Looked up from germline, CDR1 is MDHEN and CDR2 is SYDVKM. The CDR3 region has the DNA TGTGCCAGCAGTGGCCAACCCTTAGAGGATGAGCAGTTCTTC. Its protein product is CASSGQPLEDEQFF.

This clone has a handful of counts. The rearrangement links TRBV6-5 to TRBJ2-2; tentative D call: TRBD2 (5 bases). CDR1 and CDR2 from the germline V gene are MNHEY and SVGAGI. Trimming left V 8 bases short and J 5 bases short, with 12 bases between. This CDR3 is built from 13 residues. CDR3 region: CASDFQRTGELFF. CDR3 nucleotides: TGTGCCAGCGATTTCCAGCGGACCGGGGAGCTGTTTTTT.

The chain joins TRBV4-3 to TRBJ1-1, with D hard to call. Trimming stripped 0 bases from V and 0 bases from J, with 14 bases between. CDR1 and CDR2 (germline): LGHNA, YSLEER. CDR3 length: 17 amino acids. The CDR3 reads CASSQDRFKVMNTEAFF. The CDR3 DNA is TGCGCCAGCAGCCAAGATAGATTCAAAGTCATGAACACTGAAGCTTTCTTT.

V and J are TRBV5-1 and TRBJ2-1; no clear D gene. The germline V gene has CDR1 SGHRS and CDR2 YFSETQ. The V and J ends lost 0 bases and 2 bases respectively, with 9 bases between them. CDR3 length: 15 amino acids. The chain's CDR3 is CASSLVTEPYNEQFF. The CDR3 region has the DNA TGCGCCAGCAGCTTGGTTACAGAGCCCTACAATGAGCAGTTCTTC.

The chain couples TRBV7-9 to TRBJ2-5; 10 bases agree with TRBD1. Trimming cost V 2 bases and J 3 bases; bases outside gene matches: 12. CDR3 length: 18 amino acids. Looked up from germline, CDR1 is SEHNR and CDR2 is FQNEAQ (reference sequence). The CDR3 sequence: CASSLFLGTGAREETQYF. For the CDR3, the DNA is TGTGCCAGCAGCTTATTTCTAGGGACAGGGGCGAGGGAAGAGACCCAGTACTTC.

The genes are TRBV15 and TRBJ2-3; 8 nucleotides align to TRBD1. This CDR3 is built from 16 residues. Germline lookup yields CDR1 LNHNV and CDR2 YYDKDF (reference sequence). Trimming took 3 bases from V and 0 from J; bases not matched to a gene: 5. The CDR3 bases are TGTGCCACCAGCAGGGACAGGGTCACTAGCACAGATACGCAGTATTTT. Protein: CATSRDRVTSTDTQYF.

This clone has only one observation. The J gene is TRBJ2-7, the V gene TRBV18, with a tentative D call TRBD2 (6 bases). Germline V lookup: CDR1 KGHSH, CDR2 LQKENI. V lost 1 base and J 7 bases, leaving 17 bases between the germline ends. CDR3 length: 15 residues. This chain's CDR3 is CASSPLRDVSPEQYF. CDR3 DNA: TGTGCCAGCTCACCACTGCGGGACGTCTCACCGGAGCAGTACTTC.

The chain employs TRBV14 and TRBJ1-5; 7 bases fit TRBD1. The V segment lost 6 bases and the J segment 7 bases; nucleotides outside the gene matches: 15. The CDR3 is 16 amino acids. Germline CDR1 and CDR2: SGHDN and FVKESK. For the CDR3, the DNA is TGTGCCAGCAGACGACAGGGCGTCATTTTCAGGCAGCCCCAGCATTTT. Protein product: CASRRQGVIFRQPQHF. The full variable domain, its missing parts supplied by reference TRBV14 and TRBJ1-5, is EAGVTQFPSHSVIEKGQTVTLRCDPISGHDNLYWYRRVMGKEIKFLLHFVKESKQDESGMPNNRFLAERTGGTYSTLKVQPAELEDSGVYFCASRRQGVIFRQPQHFGDGTRLSIL.

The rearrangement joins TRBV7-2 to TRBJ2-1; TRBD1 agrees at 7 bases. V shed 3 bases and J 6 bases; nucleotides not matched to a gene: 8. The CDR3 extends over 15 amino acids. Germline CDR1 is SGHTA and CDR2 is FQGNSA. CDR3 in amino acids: CASSLGTVPVNEQFF. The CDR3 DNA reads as TGTGCCAGCAGCTTGGGGACAGTCCCCGTCAATGAGCAGTTCTTC.

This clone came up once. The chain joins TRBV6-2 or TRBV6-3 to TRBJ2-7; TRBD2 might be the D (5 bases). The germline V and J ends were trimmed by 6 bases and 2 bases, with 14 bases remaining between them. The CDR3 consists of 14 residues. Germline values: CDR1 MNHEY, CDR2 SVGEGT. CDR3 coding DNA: TGTGCCAGCAGCGACCCCGGGAACACCTACGAGCAGTACTTC. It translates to CASSDPGNTYEQYF.

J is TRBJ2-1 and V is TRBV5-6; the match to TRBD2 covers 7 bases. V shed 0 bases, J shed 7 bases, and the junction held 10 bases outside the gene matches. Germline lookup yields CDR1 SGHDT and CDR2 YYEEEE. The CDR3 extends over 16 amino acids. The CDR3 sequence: CASSLDGSGLSNEQFF. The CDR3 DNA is TGTGCCAGCAGCTTGGATGGTAGCGGGCTCTCTAATGAGCAGTTCTTC.

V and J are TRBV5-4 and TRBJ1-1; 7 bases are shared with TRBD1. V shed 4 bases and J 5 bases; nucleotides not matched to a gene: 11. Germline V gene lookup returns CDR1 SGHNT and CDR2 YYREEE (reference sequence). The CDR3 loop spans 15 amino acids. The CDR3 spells CASSPKGRGRTEAFF. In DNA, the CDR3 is TGTGCCAGCAGCCCTAAAGGTAGGGGGCGAACTGAAGCTTTCTTT. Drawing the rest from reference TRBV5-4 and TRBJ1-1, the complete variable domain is ETGVTQSPTHLIKTRGQQVTLRCSSQSGHNTVSWYQQALGQGPQFIFQYYREEENGRGNFPPRFSGLQFPNYSSELNVNALELDDSALYLCASSPKGRGRTEAFFGQGTRLTVV.

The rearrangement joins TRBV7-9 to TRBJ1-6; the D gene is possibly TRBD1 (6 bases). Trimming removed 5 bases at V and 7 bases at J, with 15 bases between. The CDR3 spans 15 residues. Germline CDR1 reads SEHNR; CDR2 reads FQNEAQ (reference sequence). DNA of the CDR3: TGTGCCAGCAGCGGGACGACAGGCACGAATTCACCCCTCCACTTT. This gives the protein CASSGTTGTNSPLHF.

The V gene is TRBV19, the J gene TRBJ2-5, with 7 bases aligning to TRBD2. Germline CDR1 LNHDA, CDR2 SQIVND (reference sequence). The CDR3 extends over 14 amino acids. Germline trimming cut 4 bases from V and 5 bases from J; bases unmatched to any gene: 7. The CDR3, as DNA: TGTGCCAGTAGTAGCGGGAGCTCGAGGGAGACCCAGTACTTC. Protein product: CASSSGSSRETQYF. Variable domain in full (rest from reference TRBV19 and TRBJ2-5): DGGITQSPKYLFRKEGQNVTLSCEQNLNHDAMYWYRQDPGQGLRLIYYSQIVNDFQKGDIAEGYSVSREKKESFPLTVTSAQKNPTAFYLCASSSGSSRETQYFGPGTRLLVL.

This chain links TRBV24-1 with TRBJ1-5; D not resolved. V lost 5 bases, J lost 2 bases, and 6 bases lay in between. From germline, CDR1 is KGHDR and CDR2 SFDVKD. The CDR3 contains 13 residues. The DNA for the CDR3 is TGTGCCACCAGTGGTTCAGGCAATCAGCCCCAGCATTTT. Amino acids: CATSGSGNQPQHF.

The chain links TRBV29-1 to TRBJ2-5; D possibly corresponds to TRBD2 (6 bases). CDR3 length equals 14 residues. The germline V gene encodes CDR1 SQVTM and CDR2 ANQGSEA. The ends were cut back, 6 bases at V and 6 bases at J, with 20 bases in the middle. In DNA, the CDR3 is TGCAGCGTGGCGGGGCGGGACGGGGTGAAGACCCAGTACTTC. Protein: CSVAGRDGVKTQYF. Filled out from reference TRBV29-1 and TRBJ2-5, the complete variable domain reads SAVISQKPSRDICQRGTSLTIQCQVDSQVTMMFWYRQQPGQSLTLIATANQGSEATYESGFVIDKFPISRPNLTFSTLTVSNMSPEDSSIYLCSVAGRDGVKTQYFGPGTRLLVL.

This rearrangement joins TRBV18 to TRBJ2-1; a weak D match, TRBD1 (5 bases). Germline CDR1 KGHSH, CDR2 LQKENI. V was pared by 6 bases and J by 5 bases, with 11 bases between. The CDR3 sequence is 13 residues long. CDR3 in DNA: TGTGCCAGCTCCGGACGCAGGGACAATGAGCAGTTCTTC. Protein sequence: CASSGRRDNEQFF.

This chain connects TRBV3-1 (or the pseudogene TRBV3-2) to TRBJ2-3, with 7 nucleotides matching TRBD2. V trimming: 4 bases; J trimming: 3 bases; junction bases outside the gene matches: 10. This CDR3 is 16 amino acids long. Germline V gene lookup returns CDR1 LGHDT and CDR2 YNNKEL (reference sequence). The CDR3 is CASSPGWSGATDTQYF. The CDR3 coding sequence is TGTGCCAGCAGCCCCGGGTGGAGCGGGGCGACAGATACGCAGTATTTT.

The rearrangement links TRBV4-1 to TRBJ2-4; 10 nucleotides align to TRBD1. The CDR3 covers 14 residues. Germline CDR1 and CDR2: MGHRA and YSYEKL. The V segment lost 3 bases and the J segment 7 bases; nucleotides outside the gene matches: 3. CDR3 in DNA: TGCGCCAGCAGCCACCCGGGACAGGGGAACATTCAGTACTTC. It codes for CASSHPGQGNIQYF.

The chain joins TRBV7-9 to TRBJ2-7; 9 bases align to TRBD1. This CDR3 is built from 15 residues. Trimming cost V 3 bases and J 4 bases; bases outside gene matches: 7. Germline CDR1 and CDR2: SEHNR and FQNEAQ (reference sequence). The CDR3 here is CASSFPGQGQYEQYF. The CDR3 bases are TGTGCCAGCAGCTTTCCGGGACAGGGCCAATACGAGCAGTACTTC.